These T cell receptor beta chains were read from a single sample in a study of cytomegalovirus exposure and HLA in healthy donors. The data were produced by immunoSEQ multiplex PCR, yet TCRdb's version contains in-frame clones alone and is incomplete. Among roughly 150,000 clones listed, roughly 75% were seen once. The specimen was PBMCs. Receptors originate from a man between 18 and 29 years old in good health and CMV-seronegative. Each CDR3 is given with its conserved first and last residue. A D gene is named only where the DNA matches it firmly. Not all rows give a size; the values are once, few, many and, for expanded clones, a class.

v_call: TRBV2
d_call: TRBD2
j_call: TRBJ2-1
clone_size: -
cdr3_aa: CASRRTSFIDEQFF
cdr3_nt: TGTGCCAGCAGGAGGACTAGTTTTATCGATGAGCAGTTCTTC

v_call: TRBV15
d_call: -
j_call: TRBJ1-1
clone_size: few
cdr3_aa: CATSRDRGGNTEAFF
cdr3_nt: TGTGCCACCAGCAGAGATCGGGGGGGGAACACTGAAGCTTTCTTT

v_call: TRBV7-9
d_call: -
j_call: TRBJ2-3
clone_size: -
cdr3_aa: CASSLAGLPRDTQYF
cdr3_nt: TGTGCCAGCAGCTTAGCAGGACTTCCTCGGGATACGCAGTATTTT

v_call: TRBV28
d_call: -
j_call: TRBJ1-1
clone_size: -
cdr3_aa: CASSLSPGFGIEAFF
cdr3_nt: TGTGCCAGCAGTTTATCACCCGGGTTTGGCATTGAAGCTTTCTTT

v_call: TRBV2
d_call: TRBD2
j_call: TRBJ2-1
clone_size: once
cdr3_aa: CASRRHSGGSYNEQFF
cdr3_nt: TGTGCAAGCAGGAGGCACTCGGGGGGCTCCTACAATGAGCAGTTCTTC

v_call: TRBV7-2
d_call: -
j_call: TRBJ1-4
clone_size: -
cdr3_aa: CASRAGGGEKLFF
cdr3_nt: TGTGCCAGCAGGGCGGGGGGAGGCGAAAAACTGTTTTTT

v_call: TRBV7-9
d_call: TRBD2
j_call: TRBJ2-2
clone_size: -
cdr3_aa: CASSWLGGGPSELFF
cdr3_nt: TGTGCCAGCAGCTGGCTTGGGGGAGGGCCTTCGGAGCTGTTTTTT

v_call: TRBV5-4
d_call: -
j_call: TRBJ2-2
clone_size: -
cdr3_aa: CASSLQGGGRELFF
cdr3_nt: TGTGCCAGCAGCTTACAGGGGGGGGGACGGGAGCTGTTTTTT

v_call: TRBV9
d_call: TRBD2
j_call: TRBJ2-1
clone_size: -
cdr3_aa: CASSVAGGLADHNEQFF
cdr3_nt: TGTGCCAGCAGCGTAGCGGGCGGGCTAGCGGATCACAATGAGCAGTTCTTC

v_call: TRBV9
d_call: -
j_call: TRBJ1-3
clone_size: few
cdr3_aa: CASSVGTPAGNTIYF
cdr3_nt: TGTGCCAGCAGCGTTGGGACTCCGGCTGGAAACACCATATATTTT

v_call: TRBV7-2
d_call: TRBD2
j_call: TRBJ2-7
clone_size: -
cdr3_aa: CASSVGTSGMGYEQYF
cdr3_nt: TGTGCCAGCAGCGTCGGGACTAGCGGGATGGGCTACGAGCAGTACTTC

v_call: TRBV25-1
d_call: TRBD2
j_call: TRBJ2-7
clone_size: -
cdr3_aa: CASSATSGGEQYF
cdr3_nt: TGTGCCAGCAGTGCAACTAGCGGGGGCGAGCAGTACTTC

v_call: TRBV2
d_call: TRBD1
j_call: TRBJ1-1
clone_size: -
cdr3_aa: CAITQGVRTEAFF
cdr3_nt: TGTGCCATTACACAGGGGGTAAGGACTGAAGCTTTCTTT

v_call: TRBV14
d_call: -
j_call: TRBJ2-3
clone_size: -
cdr3_aa: CASSQVQASTDTQYF
cdr3_nt: TGTGCCAGCAGCCAAGTACAGGCCAGCACAGATACGCAGTATTTT

v_call: TRBV10-3
d_call: TRBD1
j_call: TRBJ2-6
clone_size: -
cdr3_aa: CAISGGQGRDGANVLTF
cdr3_nt: TGTGCCATCAGTGGAGGACAGGGTCGCGATGGGGCCAACGTCCTGACTTTC

v_call: TRBV7-2
d_call: -
j_call: TRBJ2-7
clone_size: -
cdr3_aa: CASSPMGGTYEQYF
cdr3_nt: TGTGCCAGCAGCCCGATGGGGGGAACCTACGAGCAGTACTTC

v_call: TRBV4-1
d_call: TRBD1
j_call: TRBJ2-3
clone_size: -
cdr3_aa: CASSQVVGPGTGITDTQYF
cdr3_nt: TGCGCCAGCAGCCAAGTGGTCGGACCCGGGACAGGGATAACAGATACGCAGTATTTT

v_call: TRBV9
d_call: -
j_call: TRBJ2-5
clone_size: -
cdr3_aa: CASSAAGGRETQYF
cdr3_nt: TGTGCCAGCAGCGCCGCAGGGGGGAGAGAGACCCAGTACTTC

v_call: TRBV10-3
d_call: -
j_call: TRBJ2-1
clone_size: -
cdr3_aa: CAISGSGTSGSNEQFF
cdr3_nt: TGTGCCATCAGTGGATCTGGGACTTCAGGGAGCAATGAGCAGTTCTTC

v_call: TRBV10-2
d_call: -
j_call: TRBJ1-1
clone_size: -
cdr3_aa: CASRVRGTEAFF
cdr3_nt: TGCGCCAGCAGGGTACGAGGGACTGAAGCTTTCTTT

v_call: TRBV19
d_call: TRBD1
j_call: TRBJ1-2
clone_size: -
cdr3_aa: CASRQGQGHGYTF
cdr3_nt: TGTGCCAGTAGACAAGGACAGGGGCATGGCTACACCTTC

v_call: TRBV28
d_call: TRBD1
j_call: TRBJ1-2
clone_size: -
cdr3_aa: CASRSQGLAYGYTF
cdr3_nt: TGTGCCAGCCGGTCACAGGGGCTCGCCTATGGCTACACCTTC

v_call: TRBV5-5
d_call: -
j_call: TRBJ1-2
clone_size: -
cdr3_aa: CASSFRVEANYGYTF
cdr3_nt: TGTGCCAGCAGTTTTCGAGTGGAGGCGAACTATGGCTACACCTTC

v_call: TRBV28
d_call: -
j_call: TRBJ2-7
clone_size: -
cdr3_aa: CATQGLTYEQYF
cdr3_nt: TGTGCCACCCAGGGCCTTACCTACGAGCAGTACTTC

v_call: TRBV5-4
d_call: TRBD2
j_call: TRBJ2-1
clone_size: -
cdr3_aa: CASSPETSREQFF
cdr3_nt: TGTGCCAGCAGCCCCGAGACTAGCCGGGAGCAGTTCTTC

v_call: TRBV4-3
d_call: -
j_call: TRBJ2-7
clone_size: -
cdr3_aa: CASSHGTGLEQYF
cdr3_nt: TGCGCCAGCAGCCACGGGACTGGGCTCGAGCAGTACTTC

v_call: TRBV9
d_call: -
j_call: TRBJ2-6
clone_size: -
cdr3_aa: CASSVGESSGANVLTF
cdr3_nt: TGTGCCAGCAGCGTAGGGGAGAGCTCTGGGGCCAACGTCCTGACTTTC

v_call: TRBV4-1
d_call: TRBD2
j_call: TRBJ2-7
clone_size: -
cdr3_aa: CASSTGLAGGDEQYF
cdr3_nt: TGCGCCAGCAGCACGGGACTAGCGGGAGGCGACGAGCAGTACTTC

v_call: TRBV6-4
d_call: TRBD2
j_call: TRBJ2-1
clone_size: -
cdr3_aa: CASSDHTSGRAYEQFF
cdr3_nt: TGTGCCAGCAGTGACCATACTAGCGGGAGGGCCTATGAGCAGTTCTTC

v_call: TRBV19
d_call: -
j_call: TRBJ2-7
clone_size: -
cdr3_aa: CASSRESDYEQYF
cdr3_nt: TGTGCCAGTAGTCGTGAGAGCGACTACGAGCAGTACTTC

v_call: TRBV5-8
d_call: -
j_call: TRBJ1-3
clone_size: -
cdr3_aa: CASSLGQGISGNTIYF
cdr3_nt: TGTGCCAGCAGCTTGGGGCAGGGAATCTCTGGAAACACCATATATTTT

v_call: TRBV5-4
d_call: TRBD1
j_call: TRBJ2-7
clone_size: -
cdr3_aa: CASTSPDRLGEEQYF
cdr3_nt: TGTGCCAGCACCTCCCCGGACAGGCTAGGGGAAGAGCAGTACTTC

v_call: TRBV9
d_call: TRBD2
j_call: TRBJ2-7
clone_size: -
cdr3_aa: CASRPPGLVFYEQYF
cdr3_nt: TGTGCCAGCAGACCACCGGGACTAGTATTCTACGAGCAGTACTTC

v_call: TRBV7-2
d_call: TRBD2
j_call: TRBJ2-2
clone_size: -
cdr3_aa: CASSPFIREGTGELFF
cdr3_nt: TGTGCCAGCAGCCCCTTTATCAGGGAGGGCACCGGGGAGCTGTTTTTT

v_call: TRBV20-1
d_call: -
j_call: TRBJ2-7
clone_size: -
cdr3_aa: CSARLSYEQYF
cdr3_nt: TGCAGTGCTAGACTCAGTTACGAGCAGTACTTC

v_call: TRBV7-6
d_call: TRBD2
j_call: TRBJ2-7
clone_size: -
cdr3_aa: CASSLASDWGGSSYEQYF
cdr3_nt: TGTGCCAGCAGCTTAGCGAGTGACTGGGGCGGGAGCTCCTACGAGCAGTACTTC

v_call: TRBV5-8
d_call: -
j_call: TRBJ1-1
clone_size: -
cdr3_aa: CASSSNHGTEAFF
cdr3_nt: TGTGCCAGCAGCTCCAATCACGGGACTGAAGCTTTCTTT

v_call: TRBV27
d_call: -
j_call: TRBJ1-2
clone_size: -
cdr3_aa: CASSFLPDNYGYTF
cdr3_nt: TGTGCCAGCAGTTTTCTACCCGATAACTATGGCTACACCTTC

v_call: TRBV6-1
d_call: TRBD1
j_call: TRBJ1-1
clone_size: -
cdr3_aa: CASNRDRANTEAFF
cdr3_nt: TGTGCCAGCAACCGGGACAGGGCGAACACTGAAGCTTTCTTT

v_call: TRBV6-5
d_call: -
j_call: TRBJ2-7
clone_size: -
cdr3_aa: CASSSPGYEQYF
cdr3_nt: TGTGCCAGCAGCTCCCCAGGGTACGAGCAGTACTTC

v_call: TRBV18
d_call: -
j_call: TRBJ2-7
clone_size: -
cdr3_aa: CASSPKGAGHHEQYF
cdr3_nt: TGTGCCAGCTCACCAAAGGGAGCTGGGCACCACGAGCAGTACTTC

v_call: TRBV6-6
d_call: TRBD2
j_call: TRBJ2-3
clone_size: -
cdr3_aa: CASTDPREGPDTQYF
cdr3_nt: TGTGCCAGCACAGACCCGCGGGAGGGGCCAGATACGCAGTATTTT

v_call: TRBV7-2
d_call: TRBD2
j_call: TRBJ2-1
clone_size: few
cdr3_aa: CASSLAPLAGTNEQFF
cdr3_nt: TGTGCCAGCAGCTTAGCGCCACTAGCGGGAACGAATGAGCAGTTCTTC

v_call: TRBV28
d_call: TRBD2
j_call: TRBJ2-5
clone_size: -
cdr3_aa: CASSFGGEETQYF
cdr3_nt: TGTGCCAGCAGTTTTGGGGGGGAAGAGACCCAGTACTTC

v_call: TRBV9
d_call: TRBD2
j_call: TRBJ2-5
clone_size: -
cdr3_aa: CASSVVAGGGEETQYF
cdr3_nt: TGTGCCAGCAGCGTAGTGGCGGGAGGAGGGGAGGAGACCCAGTACTTC

v_call: TRBV27
d_call: TRBD2
j_call: TRBJ2-7
clone_size: -
cdr3_aa: CASSPPGSGRDEQYF
cdr3_nt: TGTGCCAGCAGTCCCCCGGGGAGCGGGAGGGACGAGCAGTACTTC

v_call: TRBV6-5
d_call: -
j_call: TRBJ1-5
clone_size: -
cdr3_aa: CASRKQGWGNQPQHF
cdr3_nt: TGTGCCAGCAGGAAACAGGGCTGGGGCAATCAGCCCCAGCATTTT

v_call: TRBV19
d_call: -
j_call: TRBJ2-7
clone_size: -
cdr3_aa: CASSSPLSGGPLSYEQYF
cdr3_nt: TGTGCCAGTAGTAGCCCGCTTTCAGGGGGGCCACTATCCTACGAGCAGTACTTC

v_call: TRBV4-3
d_call: -
j_call: TRBJ1-6
clone_size: few
cdr3_aa: CASSQAGGQDSPLHF
cdr3_nt: TGCGCCAGCAGCCAAGCGGGGGGGCAGGATTCACCCCTCCACTTT

v_call: TRBV7-2
d_call: -
j_call: TRBJ1-4
clone_size: -
cdr3_aa: CASSWRTALNEKLFF
cdr3_nt: TGTGCCAGCAGCTGGAGGACAGCCCTTAATGAAAAACTGTTTTTT

v_call: TRBV5-1
d_call: TRBD1
j_call: TRBJ2-2
clone_size: -
cdr3_aa: CAGASGQHTGELFF
cdr3_nt: TGCGCCGGGGCCTCGGGACAGCACACCGGGGAGCTGTTTTTT

v_call: TRBV27
d_call: -
j_call: TRBJ2-7
clone_size: -
cdr3_aa: CASSLSSLSYEQYF
cdr3_nt: TGTGCCAGCAGTTTGAGCTCCCTCTCCTACGAGCAGTACTTC

v_call: TRBV7-2
d_call: -
j_call: TRBJ2-6
clone_size: few
cdr3_aa: CASSTAPLADSGANVLTF
cdr3_nt: TGTGCCAGCAGCACCGCCCCACTAGCAGACTCTGGGGCCAACGTCCTGACTTTC

v_call: TRBV6-5
d_call: -
j_call: TRBJ2-1
clone_size: -
cdr3_aa: CASRGGADEQFF
cdr3_nt: TGTGCCTCACGAGGGGGGGCCGATGAGCAGTTCTTC